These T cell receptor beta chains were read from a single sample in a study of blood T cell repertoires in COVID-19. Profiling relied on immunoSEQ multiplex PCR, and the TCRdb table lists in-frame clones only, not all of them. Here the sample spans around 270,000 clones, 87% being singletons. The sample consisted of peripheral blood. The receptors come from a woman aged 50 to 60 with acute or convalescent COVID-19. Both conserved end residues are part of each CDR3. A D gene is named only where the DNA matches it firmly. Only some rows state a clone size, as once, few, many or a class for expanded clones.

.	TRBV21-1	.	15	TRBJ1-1	CASSNWARGETEAFF	TGTGCCAGCAGCAATTGGGCGCGGGGTGAGACTGAAGCTTTCTTT
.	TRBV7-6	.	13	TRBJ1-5	CASSPTDSQPQHF	TGTGCCAGCAGCCCCACCGACAGTCAGCCCCAGCATTTT
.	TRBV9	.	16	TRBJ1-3	CASSVAGGSSGNTIYF	TGTGCCAGCAGCGTAGCGGGGGGAAGCTCTGGAAACACCATATATTTT
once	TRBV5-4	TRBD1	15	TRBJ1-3	CASSPSWDRGNTIYF	TGTGCCAGCAGCCCGAGCTGGGACAGAGGAAACACCATATATTTT
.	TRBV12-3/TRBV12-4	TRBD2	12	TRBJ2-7	CASSYVLAQQYF	TGTGCCAGCAGCTACGTACTAGCGCAGCAGTACTTC
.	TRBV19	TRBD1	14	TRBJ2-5	CASSRQGAWETQYF	TGTGCCAGCAGCAGACAGGGGGCATGGGAGACCCAGTACTTC
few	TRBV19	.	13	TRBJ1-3	CATGSFSGNTIYF	TGTGCTACAGGGAGTTTCTCTGGAAACACCATATATTTT
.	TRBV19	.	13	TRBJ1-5	CASSIDLIQPQHF	TGTGCCAGTAGTATAGATCTTATTCAGCCCCAGCATTTT
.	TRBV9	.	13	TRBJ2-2	CASSGLVTGELFF	TGTGCCAGCAGCGGTCTAGTCACCGGGGAGCTGTTTTTT
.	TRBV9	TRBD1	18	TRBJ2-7	CASSVATFGTGGSYEQYF	TGTGCCAGCAGCGTAGCTACGTTTGGGACAGGGGGTTCCTACGAGCAGTACTTC
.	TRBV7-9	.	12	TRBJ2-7	CASSQGGYEQYF	TGTGCCAGCAGCCAAGGGGGATACGAGCAGTACTTC